The 9 T cell receptor beta chains below all came from one sample that was sequenced in a study of beta chain features in type 1 diabetes. These receptors lack a known antigen. Every isolated RNA sample was fully reverse transcribed, so sequencing captured expressed TCRB transcripts. Produced via immunoSEQ multiplex PCR; TCRdb's table is partial and in-frame only. The sample includes 95,000 to 150,000 clones, approximately 16% of them seen just once. Study-wide findings and caveats: Moderate yet significant TCRB CDR3 shortening was seen in Type 1 diabetes patients in all four CD4+ subsets.

The specimen was central memory CD4+ T cells from blood. These receptors were obtained from a man aged 25 to 45 with type 1 diabetes.

The gene calls are TRBV4-2 and TRBJ1-5; D not certain. Trimming took off 1 base at V and 3 bases at J, with 4 bases between the two ends. The CDR3 runs 13 residues. The germline V gene encodes CDR1 LGHNA and CDR2 YNFKEQ. CDR3 DNA: TGTGCCAGCAGCCAAGGAGACAATCAGCCCCAGCATTTT. Its protein product is CASSQGDNQPQHF.

The V call is TRBV2, the J call TRBJ2-5, with D unresolved. Trimming took off 7 bases at V and 10 bases at J, with 13 bases between the two ends. The CDR3 extends over 11 amino acids. Per the germline V gene, CDR1 is SNHLY and CDR2 is FYNNEI. CDR3 nucleotides: TGTGCCAGCACCATAGACCGCGACCAGTACTTC. Protein sequence: CASTIDRDQYF.

The rearrangement links TRBV14 to TRBJ2-7, with 11 bases aligning to TRBD1. This CDR3 spans 15 amino acids. Unmatched junction bases numbered 6, after V lost 3 bases and J lost 5 bases. Germline CDR1 and CDR2: SGHDN and FVKESK. The CDR3, as DNA: TGTGCCAGCAGCCACGAAGGGACAGGGGGACACGAGCAGTACTTC. Its protein is CASSHEGTGGHEQYF.

This clone was observed a handful of times. V is TRBV6-5 and J is TRBJ1-5; D ambiguous. V was cut by 2 bases and J by 9 bases, with 5 bases left in between. Germline loops: CDR1 MNHEY, CDR2 SVGAGI. The CDR3 is 11 amino acids. The CDR3 reads CASSYNWPQHF. The CDR3 nucleotides read TGTGCCAGCAGTTACAATTGGCCCCAGCATTTT.

In this sample, this clone turned up a few times. The rearrangement uses TRBV9 and TRBJ2-2; D may be TRBD2 (5 bases). The CDR3 spans 15 residues. Germline assignment: CDR1 SGDLS and CDR2 YYNGEE. Trimming cost V 0 bases and J 5 bases, with 11 bases left between them. DNA of the CDR3: TGTGCCAGCAGCGTAGATTCTAGCCGGACCGGGGAGCTGTTTTTT. Its protein is CASSVDSSRTGELFF. Full variable domain (remainder filled in from reference TRBV9 and TRBJ2-2): DSGVTQTPKHLITATGQRVTLRCSPRSGDLSVYWYQQSLDQGLQFLIQYYNGEERAKGNILERFSAQQFPDLHSELNLSSLELGDSALYFCASSVDSSRTGELFFGEGSRLTVL.

The V and J genes are TRBV10-3 and TRBJ2-5; D is perhaps TRBD1 (6 bases). CDR1 is ENHRY, CDR2 SYGVKD, per germline. The CDR3 totals 14 residues. The V gene lost 4 bases and the J gene lost 2 bases, with 11 bases spanning the gap. CDR3 in DNA: TGTGCCATCAGTGGACCGACAGGTCAAGAGACCCAGTACTTC. Translated: CAISGPTGQETQYF.

This clone was detected only a few times. This sequence joins TRBV4-3 and TRBJ2-1; no reliable D call. V was shortened by 0 bases and J by 10 bases, with 7 bases between the two germline ends. This CDR3 has 12 amino acids. Germline V gives CDR1 LGHNA, CDR2 YSLEER. CDR3 loop: CASSQDGLEQFF. The CDR3 bases are TGCGCCAGCAGCCAAGATGGGTTGGAGCAGTTCTTC.

J is TRBJ1-6 and V is TRBV28, with TRBD1 as a possible D gene (5 bases). Trimming stripped 6 bases from V and 10 bases from J, with 19 bases between. The germline CDR1 and CDR2 sequences are MDHEN and SYDVKM. CDR3 length: 15 amino acids. The CDR3 nucleotides are TGTGCCAGCAGCCCCTGGGGGGGACCTAACTCACCCCTCCACTTT. Encoded protein: CASSPWGGPNSPLHF. Filled out from reference TRBV28 and TRBJ1-6, the complete variable domain reads DVKVTQSSRYLVKRTGEKVFLECVQDMDHENMFWYRQDPGLGLRLIYFSYDVKMKEKGDIPEGYSVSREKKERFSLILESASTNQTSMYLCASSPWGGPNSPLHFGNGTRLTVT.

In its sample, this clone is medium-sized. The chain recombines TRBV7-9 with TRBJ2-3, with no clear D. The CDR3 is 15 residues long. V gave up 5 bases and J gave up 2 bases, with 14 bases separating them. Germline values: CDR1 SEHNR, CDR2 FQNEAQ (reference sequence). The CDR3 loop is CASSPKARFTDTQYF. For the CDR3, the DNA is TGTGCCAGCAGCCCGAAGGCGCGGTTCACAGATACGCAGTATTTT.